The clone carrying this T cell receptor (beta chain) was observed a handful of times. This specimen comes from a study of blood T cell repertoires in COVID-19. Study-level background: Samples of COVID-19 (acute and convalescent) were obtained from the United States, Italy and Spain. In each case, the material was cDNA or gDNA derived from T cells, B-cell-depleted T cells, or PBMCs.

Original handling: For nucleated cells, counts were estimated from reference gene primer amplification. Data came from immunoSEQ multiplex PCR; TCRdb stores just in-frame clones and leaves some out. Clone size and V and J calls were adopted from that table, with D and trimming inferred from the DNA. The table records tens of thousands of clones, 85% to 90% of them present only once. The germline CDR1 and CDR2 sequences are MNHNY and SVGAGI (reference sequence). The CDR3 extends over 14 amino acids. V was cut by 5 bases and J by 1 base, with 11 bases left in between. The rearrangement joins TRBV6-6 to TRBJ1-1, with D hard to call. The clonotype comes from a human donor in a cohort sampled during active COVID-19. Sequencing was done on a sample of peripheral blood. The CDR3 sequence: CASSTDIENTEAFF. CDR3 bases: TGTGCCAGCAGTACCGACATTGAGAACACTGAAGCTTTCTTT.